This T cell receptor (beta chain) originates from a study of identical twins. Study-wide points: The presence of invariant MAIT and iNKT cells could partly confound analyses of zero-insertion sequences.

Comment on this clonotype: Its target is unknown.

TCRdb passed the 5' RACE reads through MiXCR, listing each CDR3 protein once. The data contain hundreds of thousands of distinct CDR3 sequences, approximately 13% of them singletons. Germline V lookup: CDR1 KGHDR, CDR2 SFDVKD. This CDR3 contains 15 residues. Trimming took 4 bases from V and 5 from J; bases not matched to a gene: 8. Another study also made use of these data, one on yellow fever vaccine responses in identical twins.

Source material: PBMCs. The clonotype originates from a young woman in good health. The V and J genes are TRBV24-1 and TRBJ2-3, with 7 bases lining up with TRBD2. The DNA of the CDR3 is TGTGCCACCAGTGAACGGGGGGTAGCGCAAGATACGCAGTATTTT. This sequence encodes CATSERGVAQDTQYF.